These 18 T cell receptor beta chains share one sample of origin, sequenced in a study of spatial heterogeneity in lung cancer. Study observations and caveats: Expanded alpha and beta TCR counts within tumors tracked tumor mutation counts.

These receptors lack a known antigen. TCRdb used MiXCR to reprocess the 5' RACE reads, holding one entry per CDR3 protein. The sample holds about 1,300 distinct CDR3 sequences; roughly 14% are singletons and the top ten take less than 45%. Time point specified: sample taken at primary tumor resection. The input for sequencing was lung tumor tissue, taken at surgery. The receptors come from a male donor with early-stage non-small cell lung cancer.

Concerning this clonotype itself: This beta chain lies outside the target of a library built for alpha chains; its clone size means little. The chain is built from TRBV12-3 or TRBV12-4 and TRBJ1-3; D is unclear. V was trimmed by 6 bases and J by 4 bases, leaving 13 bases between them. The CDR3 runs 14 residues. CDR3 protein: CASRGWESGNTIYF. In DNA form, the CDR3 reads TGTGCCAGCAGAGGGTGGGAGTCAGGAAACACCATATATTTT.

By its share, this clonotype is medium-sized. This beta chain lies outside the target of a library built for alpha chains; its clone size means little. The chain recombines TRBV7-2 with TRBJ1-5, with D perhaps TRBD1 (6 bases). V dropped 1 base and J dropped 4 bases, with 11 bases sitting between them. In germline, CDR1 is SGHTA, CDR2 FQGNSA. The CDR3 spans 15 residues. The CDR3 protein is CASSLEQGLNQPQHF. The CDR3 nucleotides read TGTGCCAGCAGCTTAGAACAGGGATTGAATCAGCCCCAGCATTTT.

A note on this clonotype: A library made for alpha chains picked up this beta chain off target, so its size means little. The chain combines TRBV30 with TRBJ2-3; D may be TRBD2 (5 bases). Trimming cost V 0 bases and J 1 base, with 5 bases left between them. The CDR3 spans 13 residues. Germline V gives CDR1 GTSNPN, CDR2 SVGIG (reference sequence). CDR3 bases: TGTGCCTGGAGTGTTAGCGGCACAGATACGCAGTATTTT. Translated: CAWSVSGTDTQYF.

At least ten counts were recorded for this clonotype. This beta chain represents an off-target read in a library built for alpha chains; its size is of limited meaning. The chain joins TRBV12-3 or TRBV12-4 to TRBJ2-5; 9 positions agree with TRBD1. Unmatched junction bases numbered 7, after V lost 6 bases and J lost 5 bases. The CDR3 sequence is 14 residues long. The CDR3 reads CASSHGTGPETQYF. The CDR3 coding sequence is TGTGCCAGCAGCCACGGGACAGGGCCGGAGACCCAGTACTTC.

This clonotype is termed medium-sized. Within a library made for alpha chains, this beta chain is off target, and its count is uninformative. The J gene is TRBJ2-3, the V gene TRBV7-2, with 7 bases matching TRBD1. The CDR3 loop spans 14 amino acids. The J segment lost 4 bases and the V segment lost 5 bases, leaving 6 bases of the junction unmatched. The germline gives CDR1 SGHTA, CDR2 FQGNSA. The CDR3 DNA follows: TGTGCCAGCAGCCTCAACAGGGGTGCAGATACGCAGTATTTT. Its protein product is CASSLNRGADTQYF.

Relative to its sample, this clonotype is medium-sized. With the library built for alpha chains, this beta chain is off target and its frequency is not meaningful. The V and J genes are TRBV5-1 and TRBJ2-6; D is ambiguous. Per the germline V gene, CDR1 is SGHRS and CDR2 is YFSETQ. The CDR3 is 13 residues long. V was clipped by 2 bases and J by 2 bases, with 2 bases between them. This chain's CDR3 is CASSFTGANVLTF. CDR3 coding DNA: TGCGCCAGCAGCTTCACTGGGGCCAACGTCCTGACTTTC.

For this clonotype: The library was designed around alpha chains, so this beta chain is a stray read whose abundance carries little weight. The rearrangement uses TRBV20-1 and TRBJ1-5; D is possibly TRBD1 (6 bases). Germline values: CDR1 DFQATT, CDR2 SNEGSKA (reference sequence). The CDR3 has 13 residues. V lost 6 bases, J lost 4 bases, and 13 bases lay in between. The CDR3 region has the DNA TGCAGTGCATCAGGGGCCATGAATCAGCCCCAGCATTTT. It yields the protein CSASGAMNQPQHF.

This clonotype occurred many times. Because this beta chain is a stray read in a library intended to capture alpha chains, its abundance should not be given much weight. This chain links TRBV27 with TRBJ2-3, with D hard to call. Trimming cost V 5 bases and J 2 bases, with 5 bases left between them. CDR3 length: 12 residues. Per germline, CDR1 MNHEY and CDR2 SMNVEV (reference sequence). In DNA, the CDR3 is TGTGCCAGCAGTCGCAACACAGATACGCAGTATTTT. This translates into CASSRNTDTQYF.

This clonotype is medium-sized. The library was prepared for alpha chains; this beta chain is a stray read, so its frequency means little. J is TRBJ2-3 and V is TRBV7-9; 10 bases are shared with TRBD2. The V gene end was trimmed by 6 bases and the J gene end by 0 bases; junction bases not matched to a gene: 9. Germline CDR1 SEHNR, CDR2 FQNEAQ (reference sequence). This CDR3 has 17 amino acids. The CDR3 is CASSTLAGLQSTDTQYF. The CDR3, as DNA: TGTGCCAGCAGTACACTAGCGGGGCTCCAGAGCACAGATACGCAGTATTTT.

This clonotype is medium-sized (0.01 to 0.1%) within its sample. This beta chain is an unintended read in a library built for alpha chains; its size means little. J is TRBJ2-1 and V is TRBV11-2, with TRBD2 as a possible D gene (6 bases). CDR3 size: 17 residues. V was pared by 5 bases and J by 0 bases, with 17 bases between. The germline V gene has CDR1 SGHAT and CDR2 FQNNGV. In nucleotides, the CDR3 is TGTGCCAGCAGCCGCACTAGCAGTAGGAGCTCCTACAATGAGCAGTTCTTC. It codes for CASSRTSSRSSYNEQFF.

This clonotype was picked up one time. This CDR3 is missing its conserved last phenylalanine or tryptophan, likely due to a read error. A library prepared for alpha chains yielded this beta chain as an off-target read; its size is of little meaning. The V call is TRBV7-2, the J call TRBJ1-2; D uncertain. The CDR3 contains 11 residues. From germline, CDR1 is SGHTA and CDR2 FQGNSA. The CDR3 DNA is TGTGCCAGCCGGGCAGAGCATGGGTACACCTCC. Its protein is CASRAEHGYTS.

By proportion, this clonotype is medium-sized. This beta chain is an unintended read in a library built for alpha chains; its size means little. The DNA of the CDR3 is TGCAGCGTTTATGCGGGAAACACAGATACGCAGTATTTT. It codes for CSVYAGNTDTQYF. This chain connects TRBV29-1 to TRBJ2-3, with a possible D match to TRBD2 (6 bases). V lost 5 bases to trimming and J lost 2 bases, with 11 bases between them. There are 13 residues in the CDR3. The V gene's germline CDR1 is SQVTM and CDR2 ANQGSEA.

This clonotype is large within its sample. Found in a library prepared for alpha chains, this beta chain is an off-target read, and its abundance has little meaning. V and J are TRBV7-2 and TRBJ1-2, with no clear D. The V end lost 3 bases, the J end lost 4 bases, and 9 bases lay between the germline ends. The CDR3 runs to 13 residues. Per germline, CDR1 SGHTA and CDR2 FQGNSA. The CDR3 loop is CASSFGEFYGYTF. CDR3 in DNA: TGTGCCAGCAGCTTTGGGGAGTTCTATGGCTACACCTTC.

In its sample, this clonotype ranks as medium-sized. Because the library targeted alpha chains, this beta chain is an off-target read whose size means little. V usage is TRBV30 and J usage is TRBJ2-2, with D possibly TRBD1 on 6 matching bases. Germline V gives CDR1 GTSNPN, CDR2 SVGIG (reference sequence). CDR3 size: 13 residues. Between the trimmed V and J ends, which lost 4 bases and 6 bases, there was a span of 12 bases. CDR3 in amino acids: CAWMAGEPGELFF. The CDR3 DNA sequence: TGTGCCTGGATGGCAGGGGAGCCCGGGGAGCTGTTTTTT. The full variable domain, in which reference TRBV30 and TRBJ2-2 provide the parts outside the CDR3, is SQTIHQWPATLVQPVGSPLSLECTVEGTSNPNLYWYRQAAGRGLQLLFYSVGIGQISSEVPQNLSASRPQDRQFILSSKKLLLSDSGFYLCAWMAGEPGELFFGEGSRLTVL.

By proportion, this clonotype is medium-sized. Because the library targeted alpha chains, this beta chain is an off-target read whose size means little. The rearrangement links TRBV4-2 to TRBJ2-1, with 11 bases fitting TRBD2. The CDR3 is 21 amino acids. The trim removed 1 base at V and 0 bases at J, leaving 14 bases unmatched. CDR1 is LGHNA and CDR2 is YNFKEQ in the germline V gene. CDR3 loop: CASSQAHGTSGWVSSYNEQFF. The DNA for the CDR3 is TGTGCCAGCAGCCAAGCCCATGGGACTAGCGGTTGGGTTAGCTCCTACAATGAGCAGTTCTTC.

By frequency in the sample, this clonotype is medium-sized. The size of this beta chain means little, since it is a stray read in a library made for alpha chains. This chain joins TRBV6-2 or TRBV6-3 and TRBJ2-1; TRBD2 aligns across 13 bases. The CDR3 sequence is 17 residues long. Per the germline V gene, CDR1 is MNHEY and CDR2 is SVGEGT. V was clipped by 9 bases and J by 9 bases; unmatched bases: 17. The DNA for the CDR3 is TGTGCCAGTCACTCCCCAACTACTAGCGGGAGGGCCGGTGAGCAGTTCTTC. Protein: CASHSPTTSGRAGEQFF.

This clonotype is categorized as medium-sized. The library was designed around alpha chains, so this beta chain is a stray read whose abundance carries little weight. The gene calls are TRBV7-2 and TRBJ1-1, with D unresolved. The CDR3 sequence is 12 residues long. The V end was cut by 1 base, the J end by 11 bases, with 11 bases between. CDR1 SGHTA and CDR2 FQGNSA come from the germline V gene. CDR3: CASSLGIGWAFF. The DNA for the CDR3 is TGTGCCAGCAGCTTAGGTATAGGCTGGGCTTTCTTT.

This clonotype was seen once. This beta chain is a stray sequence in a library constructed for alpha chains; its clone size is not meaningful. The chain couples TRBV11-2 to TRBJ2-1; D might be TRBD1 (6 bases). The V end lost 1 base, the J end lost 4 bases, and 17 bases lay between the germline ends. This CDR3 comprises 17 residues. Per germline, CDR1 SGHAT and CDR2 FQNNGV. CDR3 nucleotide sequence: TGTGCCAGCAGCTTAGGTGGACAGTTACACGGGTACAATGAGCAGTTCTTC. This translates into CASSLGGQLHGYNEQFF.